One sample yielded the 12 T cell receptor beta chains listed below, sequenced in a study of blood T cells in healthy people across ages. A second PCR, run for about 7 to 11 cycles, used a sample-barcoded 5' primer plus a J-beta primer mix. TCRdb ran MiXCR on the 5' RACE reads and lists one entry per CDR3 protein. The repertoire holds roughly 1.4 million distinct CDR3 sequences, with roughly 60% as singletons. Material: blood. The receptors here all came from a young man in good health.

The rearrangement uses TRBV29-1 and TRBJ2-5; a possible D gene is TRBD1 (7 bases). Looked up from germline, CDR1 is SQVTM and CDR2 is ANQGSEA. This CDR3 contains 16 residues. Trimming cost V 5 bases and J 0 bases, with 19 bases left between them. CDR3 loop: CSVTRSRGEYQETQYF. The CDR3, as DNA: TGCAGCGTTACTAGGAGCAGGGGGGAGTACCAAGAGACCCAGTACTTC.

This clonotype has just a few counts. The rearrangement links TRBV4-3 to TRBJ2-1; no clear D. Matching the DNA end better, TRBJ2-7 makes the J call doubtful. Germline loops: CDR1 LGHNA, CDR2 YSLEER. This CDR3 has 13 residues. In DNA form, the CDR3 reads TGCGCCAGCAGCCAAGGCCCCTGGGACGAGCAGTACTTC. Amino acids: CASSQGPWDEQYF.

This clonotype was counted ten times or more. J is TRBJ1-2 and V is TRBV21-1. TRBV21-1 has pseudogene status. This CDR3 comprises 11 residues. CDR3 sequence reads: CASSKEADYTF. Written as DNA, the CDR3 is TGTGCCAGCAGCAAAGAGGCTGACTACACCTTC.

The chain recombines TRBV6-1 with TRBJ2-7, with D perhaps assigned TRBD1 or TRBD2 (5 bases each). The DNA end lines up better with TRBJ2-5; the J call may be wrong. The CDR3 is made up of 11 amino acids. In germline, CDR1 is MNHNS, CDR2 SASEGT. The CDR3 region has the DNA TGTGCCAGCCCCACGGGGCAGACCCAGTACTTC. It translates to CASPTGQTQYF.

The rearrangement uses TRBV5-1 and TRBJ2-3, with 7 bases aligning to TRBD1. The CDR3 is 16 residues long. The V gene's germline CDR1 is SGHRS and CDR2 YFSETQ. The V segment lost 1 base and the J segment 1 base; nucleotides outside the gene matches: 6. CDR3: CASSLIRTGGTDTQYF. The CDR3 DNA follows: TGCGCCAGCAGCTTGATTCGGACAGGCGGCACAGATACGCAGTATTTT.

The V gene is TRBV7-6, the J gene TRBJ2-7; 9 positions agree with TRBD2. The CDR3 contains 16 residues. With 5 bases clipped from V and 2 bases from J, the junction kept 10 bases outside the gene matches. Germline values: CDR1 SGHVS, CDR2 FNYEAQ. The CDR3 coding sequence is TGTGCCAGCAGCCGCCGACTAGCGGAGCTGGCCTACGAGCAGTACTTC. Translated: CASSRRLAELAYEQYF.

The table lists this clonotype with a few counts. The CDR3: CSARNRGSETQYF. DNA for the CDR3: TGCAGTGCTAGAAACAGGGGGTCGGAGACCCAGTACTTC. The rearrangement joins TRBV20-1 to TRBJ2-7; TRBD1 agrees at 8 bases. TRBJ2-5 explains the end of the DNA better; the J call may be wrong. The CDR3 is made up of 13 amino acids. CDR1 and CDR2 from the germline V gene are DFQATT and SNEGSKA (reference sequence).

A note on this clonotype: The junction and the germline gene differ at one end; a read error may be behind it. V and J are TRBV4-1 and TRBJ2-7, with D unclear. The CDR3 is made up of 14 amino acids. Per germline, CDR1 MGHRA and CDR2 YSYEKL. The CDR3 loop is CASSQTGGAYEQYF. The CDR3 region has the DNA TGTGCCAGCAGCCAAACTGGCGGCGCCTACGAGCAGTACTTC.

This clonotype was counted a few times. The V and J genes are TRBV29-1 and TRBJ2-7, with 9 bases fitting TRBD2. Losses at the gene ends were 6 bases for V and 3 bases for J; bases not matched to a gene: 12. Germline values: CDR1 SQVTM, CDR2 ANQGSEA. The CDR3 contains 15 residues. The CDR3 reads CSVIAGEDPSYEQYF. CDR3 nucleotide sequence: TGCAGCGTAATAGCGGGAGAAGACCCTAGCTACGAGCAGTACTTC.

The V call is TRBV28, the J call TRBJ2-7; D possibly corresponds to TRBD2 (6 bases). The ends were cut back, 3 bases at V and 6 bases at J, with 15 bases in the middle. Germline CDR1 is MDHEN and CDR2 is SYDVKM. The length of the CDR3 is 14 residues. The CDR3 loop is CASSLRDFDLEQYF. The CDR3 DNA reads TGTGCCAGCAGTTTGCGGGACTTTGATCTCGAGCAGTACTTC.

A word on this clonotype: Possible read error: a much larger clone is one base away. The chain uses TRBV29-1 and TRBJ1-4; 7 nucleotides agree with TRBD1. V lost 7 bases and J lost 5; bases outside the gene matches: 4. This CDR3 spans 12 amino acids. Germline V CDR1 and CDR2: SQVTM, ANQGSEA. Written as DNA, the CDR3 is TGCAGCGCGGGGACAGTCAATGAAAAACTGTTTTTT. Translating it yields CSAGTVNEKLFF.

DNA for the CDR3: TGTGCCACCAGCGAACCGGGACTAGCGAACCAGACCTACGAGCAGTACTTC. Its protein is CATSEPGLANQTYEQYF. The rearrangement joins TRBV15 to TRBJ2-7; 10 positions agree with TRBD2. V lost 5 bases to trimming and J lost 2 bases; unmatched junction nucleotides: 12. The germline V gene encodes CDR1 LNHNV and CDR2 YYDKDF (reference sequence). There are 17 residues in the CDR3.